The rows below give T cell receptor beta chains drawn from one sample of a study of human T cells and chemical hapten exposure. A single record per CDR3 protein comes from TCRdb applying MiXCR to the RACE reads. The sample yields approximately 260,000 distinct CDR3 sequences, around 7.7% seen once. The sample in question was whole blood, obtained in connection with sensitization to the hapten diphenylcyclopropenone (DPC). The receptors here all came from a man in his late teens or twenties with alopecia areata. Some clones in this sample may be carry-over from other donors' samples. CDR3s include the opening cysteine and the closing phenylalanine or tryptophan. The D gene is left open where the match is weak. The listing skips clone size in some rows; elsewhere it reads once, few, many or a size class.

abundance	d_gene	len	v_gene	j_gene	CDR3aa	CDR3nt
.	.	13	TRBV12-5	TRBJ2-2	CATGPRNTGELFF	TGTGCTACGGGACCCCGGAACACCGGGGAGCTGTTTTTT
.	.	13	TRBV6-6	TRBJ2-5	CASSYFVSETQYF	TGTGCCAGCAGTTACTTCGTTTCAGAGACCCAGTACTTC
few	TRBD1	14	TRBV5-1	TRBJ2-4	CASSLDRGENIQYF	TGCGCCAGCAGCTTGGACAGGGGCGAAAACATTCAGTACTTC
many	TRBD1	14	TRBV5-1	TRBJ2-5	CASSPGTGLETQYF	TGCGCCAGCAGCCCCGGGACAGGGCTAGAGACCCAGTACTTC
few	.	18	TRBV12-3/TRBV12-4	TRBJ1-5	CASSPDVGSSYSNQPQHF	TGTGCCAGCAGTCCAGACGTCGGATCCTCTTATAGCAATCAGCCCCAGCATTTT
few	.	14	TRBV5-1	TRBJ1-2	CASSFDPREGGYTF	TGCGCCAGCAGCTTTGACCCACGCGAGGGTGGCTACACCTTC
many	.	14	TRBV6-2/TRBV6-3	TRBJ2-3	CATNRYVGSDTQYF	TGTGCCACCAACCGCTACGTGGGTTCAGATACGCAGTATTTT
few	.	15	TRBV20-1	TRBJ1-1	CSALRNMDVGFEAFF	TGCAGTGCTCTACGTAACATGGACGTGGGCTTTGAAGCTTTCTTT
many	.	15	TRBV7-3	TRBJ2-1	CASSSSGGSYNEQFF	TGTGCCAGCAGTTCCTCTGGGGGGAGTTACAATGAGCAGTTCTTC
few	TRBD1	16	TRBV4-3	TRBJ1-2	CASSQEEGAYLYGYTF	TGCGCCAGCAGCCAAGAAGAGGGGGCGTATCTCTATGGCTACACCTTC
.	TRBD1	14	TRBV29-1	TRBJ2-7	CSKIGQGRPYEQYF	TGCAGCAAGATAGGACAGGGGAGGCCCTACGAGCAGTACTTC
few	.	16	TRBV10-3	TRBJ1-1	CAITKTEGGGNTEAFF	TGTGCCATCACGAAAACAGAAGGGGGAGGGAACACTGAAGCTTTCTTT
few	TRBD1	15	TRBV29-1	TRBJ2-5	CSVTDRGRFQETQYF	TGCAGCGTGACCGACAGGGGACGCTTCCAAGAGACCCAGTACTTC
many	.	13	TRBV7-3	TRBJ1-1	CASSPNGGFEAFF	TGTGCCAGCAGCCCTAACGGGGGCTTTGAAGCTTTCTTT
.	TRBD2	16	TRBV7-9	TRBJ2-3	CASSLTSGGTTDTQYF	TGTGCCAGCAGCTTAACTAGCGGGGGGACCACAGATACGCAGTATTTT
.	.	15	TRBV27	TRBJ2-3	CASSTGLPPGWAQYF	TGTGCCAGCAGTACGGGACTCCCGCCGGGGTGGGCGCAGTATTTT
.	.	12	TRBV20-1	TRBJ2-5	CSAGPGGETQYF	TGCAGTGCGGGGCCCGGGGGAGAGACCCAGTACTTC
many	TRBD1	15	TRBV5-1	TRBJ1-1	CASSYRTGLVTEAFF	TGCGCCAGCAGCTATAGGACAGGGTTGGTCACTGAAGCTTTCTTT
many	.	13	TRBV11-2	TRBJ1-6	CASSSGTGGPLHF	TGTGCCAGCAGCTCCGGGACGGGAGGGCCCCTCCACTTT
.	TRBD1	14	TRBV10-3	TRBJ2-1	CAISKPTGGNEQFF	TGTGCCATCAGTAAGCCCACAGGGGGCAATGAGCAGTTCTTC
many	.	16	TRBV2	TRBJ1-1	CASSIGEAGTNTEAFF	TGTGCCAGCAGTATTGGGGAGGCAGGAACTAACACTGAAGCTTTCTTT
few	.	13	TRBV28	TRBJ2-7	CASSLGQVNEQYF	TGTGCCAGCAGTTTAGGGCAGGTAAACGAGCAGTACTTC
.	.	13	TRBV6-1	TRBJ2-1	CASTSPSYNEQFF	TGTGCCAGCACCTCACCTTCCTACAATGAGCAGTTCTTC
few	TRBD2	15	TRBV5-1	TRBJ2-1	CASSFRLAGDNEQFF	TGCGCCAGCAGCTTCCGACTAGCGGGGGACAATGAGCAGTTCTTC